Reported below is one TCR beta chain. The antigen is unknown. Researchers picked out CD4+ and CD8+ T cells from PBMCs by sorting. The CDR3 spans 14 residues. From germline, CDR1 is SEHNR and CDR2 FQNEAQ (reference sequence). V gave up 5 bases and J gave up 6 bases, with 14 bases separating them. The source of the sample is a study of CD8+ T cells in alopecia areata. Whole-study context: Treated patients swallowed 5 to 10 mg of oral tofacitinib twice daily. Tofacitinib therapy lasting 6 to 18 months was followed by 6 months off drug.

After isolation, RNA underwent reverse transcription to generate cDNA as the sequencing template. Data came from immunoSEQ multiplex PCR; TCRdb stores just in-frame clones and leaves some out. The table shows about 160,000 clones, with more than 45% occurring only once. Whole-study findings and limits: Lesional tissue from the scalp (especially in alopecia totalis/universalis) showed higher clonality than normal scalp.

The chain recombines TRBV7-9 with TRBJ2-4; no firm D call. The TCR sequence derives from a human donor with alopecia areata. The sequencing sample was made of CD4+ T cells sorted from blood. The CDR3 DNA sequence: TGTGCCAGCAGCATAACGACAAGGCGAAACATTCAGTACTTC. It encodes CASSITTRRNIQYF.